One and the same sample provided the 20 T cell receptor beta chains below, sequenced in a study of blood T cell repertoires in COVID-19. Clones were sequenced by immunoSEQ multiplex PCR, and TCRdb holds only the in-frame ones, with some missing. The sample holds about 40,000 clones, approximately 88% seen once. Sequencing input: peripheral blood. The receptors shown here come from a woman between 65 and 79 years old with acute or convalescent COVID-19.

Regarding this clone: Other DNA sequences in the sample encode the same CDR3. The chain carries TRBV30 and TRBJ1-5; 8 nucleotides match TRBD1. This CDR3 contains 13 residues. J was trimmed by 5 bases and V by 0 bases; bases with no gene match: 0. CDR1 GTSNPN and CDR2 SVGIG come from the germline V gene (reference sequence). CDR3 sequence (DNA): TGTGCCTGGAGTGTACAGGGGGATCAGCCCCAGCATTTT. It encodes CAWSVQGDQPQHF.

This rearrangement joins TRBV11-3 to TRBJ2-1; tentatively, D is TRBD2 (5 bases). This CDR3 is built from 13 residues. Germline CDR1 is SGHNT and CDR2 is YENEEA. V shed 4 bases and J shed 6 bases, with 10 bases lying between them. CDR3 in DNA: TGTGCCAGCAGCTCTAGCCCCCTCAATGAGCAGTTCTTC. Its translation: CASSSSPLNEQFF.

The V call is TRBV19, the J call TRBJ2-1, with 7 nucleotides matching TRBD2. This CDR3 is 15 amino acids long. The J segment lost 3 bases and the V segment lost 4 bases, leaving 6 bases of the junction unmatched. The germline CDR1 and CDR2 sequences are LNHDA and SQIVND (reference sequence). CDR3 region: CASSTTSAHYNEQFF. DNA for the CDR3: TGTGCCAGTAGTACCACTAGCGCGCACTACAATGAGCAGTTCTTC. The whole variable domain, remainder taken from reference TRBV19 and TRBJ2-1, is DGGITQSPKYLFRKEGQNVTLSCEQNLNHDAMYWYRQDPGQGLRLIYYSQIVNDFQKGDIAEGYSVSREKKESFPLTVTSAQKNPTAFYLCASSTTSAHYNEQFFGPGTRLTVL.

The CDR3 is CASSLIARGYNEQFF. The DNA for the CDR3 is TGTGCCAGCAGCTTGATTGCCAGGGGTTACAATGAGCAGTTCTTC. This chain joins TRBV5-5 and TRBJ2-1; D possibly corresponds to TRBD1 (6 bases). This CDR3 is built from 15 residues. V was clipped by 1 base and J by 4 bases, with 12 bases between them. CDR1 is SGHKS, CDR2 YYEKEE, per germline (reference sequence).

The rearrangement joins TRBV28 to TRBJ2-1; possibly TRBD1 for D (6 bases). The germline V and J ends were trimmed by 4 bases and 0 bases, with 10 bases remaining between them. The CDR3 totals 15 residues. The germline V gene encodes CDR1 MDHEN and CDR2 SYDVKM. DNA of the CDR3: TGTGCCAGCAGTTGGACAGTAGGCTCCTACAATGAGCAGTTCTTC. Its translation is CASSWTVGSYNEQFF.

The CDR3 sequence: CASSGTGGSYEQYV. CDR3 nucleotides: TGTGCCAGCTCCGGGACAGGGGGCTCCTACGAGCAGTACGTC. The chain links TRBV18 to TRBJ2-7, with 11 bases that match TRBD1. The length of the CDR3 is 14 residues. Trimming removed 6 bases from V and 0 bases from J; junction bases left unmatched: 1. The germline CDR1 and CDR2 sequences are KGHSH and LQKENI.

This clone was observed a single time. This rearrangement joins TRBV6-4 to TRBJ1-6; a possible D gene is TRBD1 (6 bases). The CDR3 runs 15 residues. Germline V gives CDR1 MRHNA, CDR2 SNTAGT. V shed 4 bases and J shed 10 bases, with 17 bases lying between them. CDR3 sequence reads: CASSVTDSPWSPLHF. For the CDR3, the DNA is TGTGCCAGCAGTGTTACGGACAGTCCCTGGTCACCCCTCCACTTT.

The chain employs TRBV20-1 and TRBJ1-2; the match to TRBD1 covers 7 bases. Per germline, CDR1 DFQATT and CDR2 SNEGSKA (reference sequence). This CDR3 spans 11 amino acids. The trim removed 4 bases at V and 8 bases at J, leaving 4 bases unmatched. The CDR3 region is CSAKTGRGYTF. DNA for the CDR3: TGCAGTGCTAAGACAGGGCGCGGCTACACCTTC.

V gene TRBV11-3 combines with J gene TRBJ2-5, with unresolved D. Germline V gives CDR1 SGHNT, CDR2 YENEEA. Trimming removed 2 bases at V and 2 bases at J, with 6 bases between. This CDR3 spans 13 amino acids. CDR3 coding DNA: TGTGCCAGCAGCTTAATTTCGCAAGAGACCCAGTACTTC. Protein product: CASSLISQETQYF.

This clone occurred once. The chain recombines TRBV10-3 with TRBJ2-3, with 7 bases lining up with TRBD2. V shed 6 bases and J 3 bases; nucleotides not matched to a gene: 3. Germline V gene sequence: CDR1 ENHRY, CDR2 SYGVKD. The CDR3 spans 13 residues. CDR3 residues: CAISREVTDTQYF. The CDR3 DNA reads TGTGCCATCAGCCGGGAGGTGACAGATACGCAGTATTTT.

The CDR3 loop reads CASSPPGLALNEQFF. The CDR3 DNA is TGTGCCAGTAGTCCGCCGGGACTAGCTTTAAATGAGCAGTTCTTC. The chain joins TRBV19 to TRBJ2-1; TRBD2 matches 9 bases. V lost 5 bases, J lost 7 bases, and 9 bases stayed unmatched. CDR1 and CDR2 from the germline V gene are LNHDA and SQIVND (reference sequence). The CDR3 has 15 amino acids.

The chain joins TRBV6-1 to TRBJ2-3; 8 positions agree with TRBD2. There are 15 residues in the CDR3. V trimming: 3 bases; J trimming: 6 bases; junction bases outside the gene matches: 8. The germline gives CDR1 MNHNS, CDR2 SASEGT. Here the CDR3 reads CASSERGAGQDTQYF. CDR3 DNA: TGTGCCAGCAGTGAGCGGGGGGCCGGCCAGGATACGCAGTATTTT.

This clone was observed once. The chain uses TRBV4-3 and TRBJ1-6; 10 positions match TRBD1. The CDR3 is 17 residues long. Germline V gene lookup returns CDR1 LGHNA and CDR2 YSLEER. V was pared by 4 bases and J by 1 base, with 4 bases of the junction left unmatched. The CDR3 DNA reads TGCGCCAGCAGCCGTAGGACAGGGGGTTCCTATAATTCACCCCTCCACTTT. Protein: CASSRRTGGSYNSPLHF.

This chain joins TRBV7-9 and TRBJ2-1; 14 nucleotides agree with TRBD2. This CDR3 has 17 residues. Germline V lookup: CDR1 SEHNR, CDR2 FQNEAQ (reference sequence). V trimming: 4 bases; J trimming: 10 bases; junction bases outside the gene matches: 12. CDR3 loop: CASSSPAGLAGVGEQFF. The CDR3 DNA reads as TGTGCCAGCAGCTCGCCTGCGGGACTAGCGGGAGTCGGGGAGCAGTTCTTC.

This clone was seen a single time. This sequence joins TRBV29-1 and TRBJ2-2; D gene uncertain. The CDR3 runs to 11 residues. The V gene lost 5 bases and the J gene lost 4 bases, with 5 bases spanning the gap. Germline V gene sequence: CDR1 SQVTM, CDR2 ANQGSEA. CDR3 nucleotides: TGCAGCGTTCAACTCACCGGGGAGCTGTTTTTT. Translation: CSVQLTGELFF.

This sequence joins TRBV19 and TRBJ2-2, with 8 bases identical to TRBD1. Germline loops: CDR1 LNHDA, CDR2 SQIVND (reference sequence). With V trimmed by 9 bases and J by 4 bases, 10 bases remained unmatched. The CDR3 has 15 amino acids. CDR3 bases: TGTGCCAGCAGAGGACAGGGTACTTCCACCGGGGAGCTGTTTTTT. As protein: CASRGQGTSTGELFF. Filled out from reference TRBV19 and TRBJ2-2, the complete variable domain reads DGGITQSPKYLFRKEGQNVTLSCEQNLNHDAMYWYRQDPGQGLRLIYYSQIVNDFQKGDIAEGYSVSREKKESFPLTVTSAQKNPTAFYLCASRGQGTSTGELFFGEGSRLTVL.

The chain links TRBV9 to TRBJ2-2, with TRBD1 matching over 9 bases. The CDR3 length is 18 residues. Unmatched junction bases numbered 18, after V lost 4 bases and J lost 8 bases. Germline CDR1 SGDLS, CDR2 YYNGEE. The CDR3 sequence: CASSPRPPDRGGVGELFF. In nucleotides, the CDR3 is TGTGCCAGCAGCCCCCGCCCCCCCGACAGGGGGGGTGTAGGGGAGCTGTTTTTT.

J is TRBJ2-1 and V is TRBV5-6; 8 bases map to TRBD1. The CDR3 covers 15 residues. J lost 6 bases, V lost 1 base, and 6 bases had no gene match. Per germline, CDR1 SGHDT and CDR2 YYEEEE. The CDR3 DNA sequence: TGTGCCAGCAGCTTGAGGACAGGGTTTAGCAATGAGCAGTTCTTC. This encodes CASSLRTGFSNEQFF.

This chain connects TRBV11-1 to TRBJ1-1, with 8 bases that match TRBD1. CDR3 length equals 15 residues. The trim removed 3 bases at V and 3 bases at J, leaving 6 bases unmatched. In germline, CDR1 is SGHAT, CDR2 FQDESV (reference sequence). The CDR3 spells CASSFRTGGYTEAFF. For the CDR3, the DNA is TGTGCCAGCAGCTTTCGCACAGGGGGGTACACTGAAGCTTTCTTT.

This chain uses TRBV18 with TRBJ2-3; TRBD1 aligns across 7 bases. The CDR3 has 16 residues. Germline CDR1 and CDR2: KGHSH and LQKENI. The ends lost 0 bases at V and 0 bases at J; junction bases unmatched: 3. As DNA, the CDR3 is TGTGCCAGCTCACCACCGGGACAGTTTAGCACAGATACGCAGTATTTT. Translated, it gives CASSPPGQFSTDTQYF.